This T cell receptor (beta chain) was identified during a study of blood T cell repertoires in COVID-19. This CDR3 has 14 amino acids. The J segment lost 7 bases and the V segment lost 2 bases, leaving 5 bases of the junction unmatched. The germline V gene has CDR1 MNHEY and CDR2 SMNVEV (reference sequence). Method: immunoSEQ multiplex PCR; TCRdb's copy keeps in-frame clones and lacks some. Here the sample spans about 200,000 clones, roughly 90% being singletons. The V call is TRBV27, the J call TRBJ2-1; 7 positions agree with TRBD2. Sequenced: peripheral blood. The sequence derives from a middle-aged woman who had recovered from COVID-19. In DNA, the CDR3 is TGTGCCAGCAGTTTAGATAGGGGAGGGAATGAGCAGTTCTTC. It translates to CASSLDRGGNEQFF.